The rows below give T cell receptor beta chains drawn from one sample of a study of T-cell memory formation after mild COVID-19. TCRdb fed the 5' RACE reads into MiXCR, producing one record per CDR3 protein. The repertoire holds about 100,000 distinct CDR3 sequences, with over 15% as singletons. The sequenced material came from PBMCs or a T cell subset sorted from them (not recorded which). Source of these receptors: a man aged 18 to 29 who had mild COVID-19 (a few samples of this study predate the infection). Cell type and time point are not known. Both conserved end residues are part of each CDR3. Fields, in order: V gene, D gene, CDR3 protein. D genes are given only for firm matches.

V gene: TRBV7-2
D gene: .
CDR3 protein: CASSSQGISEKLFF

V gene: TRBV6-2/TRBV6-3
D gene: .
CDR3 protein: CASSWDTSNTDTQYF

V gene: TRBV7-2
D gene: TRBD1
CDR3 protein: CASSTDRDSGNTIYF

V gene: TRBV12-3/TRBV12-4
D gene: .
CDR3 protein: CASSLAGVADTQYF

V gene: TRBV20-1
D gene: .
CDR3 protein: CSARFPGRGRVNTEAFF

V gene: TRBV9
D gene: .
CDR3 protein: CASSGYPGYTF

V gene: TRBV27
D gene: TRBD1
CDR3 protein: CAPTPTGSNSPLHF

V gene: TRBV12-3/TRBV12-4
D gene: .
CDR3 protein: CASSPGTGFFTIYF

V gene: TRBV4-3
D gene: TRBD2
CDR3 protein: CASSQVLGGGGAYNEQFF

V gene: TRBV20-1
D gene: TRBD2
CDR3 protein: CSAPGTSKNIQYF

V gene: TRBV12-3/TRBV12-4
D gene: .
CDR3 protein: CASSSQRGDYNEQFF

V gene: TRBV19
D gene: .
CDR3 protein: CASSRARQLTDTQYF

V gene: TRBV7-2
D gene: TRBD1
CDR3 protein: CASRGTGSVEQFF

V gene: TRBV12-3/TRBV12-4
D gene: TRBD1
CDR3 protein: CASSPDRGQLRYYVTTGELFF

V gene: TRBV5-1
D gene: .
CDR3 protein: CASSAQGRDSPLHF

V gene: TRBV10-3
D gene: TRBD1
CDR3 protein: CAISLGQGGNTIYF

V gene: TRBV9
D gene: .
CDR3 protein: CASSVGPGYNEQFF

V gene: TRBV5-8
D gene: .
CDR3 protein: CASSTGTFTDTQYF

V gene: TRBV7-8
D gene: .
CDR3 protein: CASSLEGPYYKAFF

V gene: TRBV5-5
D gene: .
CDR3 protein: CASSPLGGLVSEQFF

V gene: TRBV7-2
D gene: .
CDR3 protein: CASSLYPVTDTQYF

V gene: TRBV6-2/TRBV6-3
D gene: .
CDR3 protein: CASSSVGWGELFF

V gene: TRBV5-1
D gene: TRBD2
CDR3 protein: CASSLAGIAGENQYF

V gene: TRBV2
D gene: .
CDR3 protein: CASSAGRTNQPQHF

V gene: TRBV27
D gene: .
CDR3 protein: CASSFTWDTQQYF

V gene: TRBV7-2
D gene: .
CDR3 protein: CASSYLPDLGAGGGYTF

V gene: TRBV20-1
D gene: TRBD1
CDR3 protein: CSASRGPGANVLTF

V gene: TRBV10-3
D gene: .
CDR3 protein: CAISELGETQYF

V gene: TRBV20-1
D gene: TRBD2
CDR3 protein: CSARGTSGVQETQYF

V gene: TRBV7-2
D gene: TRBD2
CDR3 protein: CASSSPGGGTITDTQYF

V gene: TRBV20-1
D gene: TRBD2
CDR3 protein: CSAKPHRASGGRYNEQFF

V gene: TRBV7-2
D gene: .
CDR3 protein: CASSNLGSRGVELFF

V gene: TRBV5-1
D gene: .
CDR3 protein: CASSRRGGDTQYF

V gene: TRBV6-5
D gene: TRBD1
CDR3 protein: CASRGADRGVHEQYF

V gene: TRBV7-6
D gene: TRBD1
CDR3 protein: CASSSRFRDRGEKLFF

V gene: TRBV10-3
D gene: .
CDR3 protein: CAISQGLRGNTIYF

V gene: TRBV5-1
D gene: .
CDR3 protein: CASSLQGSHNSPLHF

V gene: TRBV2
D gene: TRBD1
CDR3 protein: CACGTERSSPLHF

V gene: TRBV7-2
D gene: .
CDR3 protein: CASSLAGNTGELFF

V gene: TRBV7-2
D gene: .
CDR3 protein: CASSLSSQGLFRPQHF

V gene: TRBV28
D gene: .
CDR3 protein: CASSLNSEKLFF

V gene: TRBV24-1
D gene: TRBD2
CDR3 protein: CATSEPGRDEQYF

V gene: TRBV5-1
D gene: .
CDR3 protein: CASSLGDGRAYEQYF

V gene: TRBV24-1
D gene: TRBD1
CDR3 protein: CATSDFSVDRGTDTQYF

V gene: TRBV29-1
D gene: .
CDR3 protein: CSLGAYNEQFF

V gene: TRBV5-1
D gene: TRBD1
CDR3 protein: CASSLLGQGAYNEQFF

V gene: TRBV5-1
D gene: TRBD2
CDR3 protein: CASSPVKRGPAQETQYF